The entry that follows covers one T cell receptor (beta chain) sequence. Its specificity is unknown. Germline V CDR1 and CDR2: SGHRS, YFSETQ. CDR3 length: 16 residues. V trimming: 4 bases; J trimming: 0 bases; junction bases outside the gene matches: 5. The sorted Tregs were CD4+CD25+CD127-/low cells. Semi-nested PCR with Nested Universal Primer A followed constant-region reverse priming of full-length variable regions. TCRdb independently ran MiXCR on the 5' RACE reads; one entry per CDR3 protein. The sample lists tens of thousands of distinct CDR3 sequences, 26% seen once, with under 2.5% in the top ten. The study's findings and limits: Greatest tumor Treg TCR overlap was with tumor naive CD4+ cells. The TCR gene usage of tumor memory CD4+ T cells clustered together with blood and lymph node memory CD4+ cells and with lymph node naive CD4+ cells.

The rearrangement uses TRBV5-1 and TRBJ2-1; 9 bases are shared with TRBD1. Material: tumor-infiltrating Tregs sorted from the breast tumor. This TCR came from a female donor with breast cancer. The CDR3 reads CASSLMTGGSYNEQFF. As DNA, the CDR3 is TGCGCCAGCAGCCTGATGACAGGGGGCTCCTACAATGAGCAGTTCTTC.